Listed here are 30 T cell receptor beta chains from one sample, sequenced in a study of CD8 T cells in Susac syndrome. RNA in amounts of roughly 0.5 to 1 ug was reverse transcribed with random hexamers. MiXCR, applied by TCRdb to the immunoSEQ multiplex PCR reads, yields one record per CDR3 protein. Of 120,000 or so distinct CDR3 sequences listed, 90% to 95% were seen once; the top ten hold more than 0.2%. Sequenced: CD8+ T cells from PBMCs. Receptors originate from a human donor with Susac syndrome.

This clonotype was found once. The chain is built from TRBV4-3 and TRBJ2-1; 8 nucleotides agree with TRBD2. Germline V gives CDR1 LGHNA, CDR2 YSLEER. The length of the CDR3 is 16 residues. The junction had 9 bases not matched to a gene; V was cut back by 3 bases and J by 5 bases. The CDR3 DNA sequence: TGCGCCAGCAGCCACCCCGGGGGGGGCCCAGACAATGAGCAGTTCTTC. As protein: CASSHPGGGPDNEQFF.

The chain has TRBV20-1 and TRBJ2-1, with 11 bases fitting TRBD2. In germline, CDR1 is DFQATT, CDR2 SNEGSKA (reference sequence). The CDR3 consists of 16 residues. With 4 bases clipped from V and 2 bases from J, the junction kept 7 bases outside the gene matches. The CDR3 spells CSAIVLAGAAYNEQFF. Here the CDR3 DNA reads TGCAGTGCTATCGTACTAGCGGGAGCGGCCTACAATGAGCAGTTCTTC.

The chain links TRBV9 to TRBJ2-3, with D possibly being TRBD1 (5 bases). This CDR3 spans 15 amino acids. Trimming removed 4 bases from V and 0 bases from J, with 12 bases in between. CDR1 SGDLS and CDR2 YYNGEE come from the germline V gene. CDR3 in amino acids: CASSSPTVSTDTQYF. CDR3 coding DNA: TGTGCCAGCAGCTCCCCGACAGTGAGCACAGATACGCAGTATTTT. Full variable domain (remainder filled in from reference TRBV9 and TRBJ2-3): DSGVTQTPKHLITATGQRVTLRCSPRSGDLSVYWYQQSLDQGLQFLIQYYNGEERAKGNILERFSAQQFPDLHSELNLSSLELGDSALYFCASSSPTVSTDTQYFGPGTRLTVL.

This CDR3 is CASTPGQARDTQYF. The CDR3 bases are TGTGCCAGCACCCCGGGACAGGCAAGAGATACGCAGTATTTT. The V call is TRBV12-3 or TRBV12-4, the J call TRBJ2-3; TRBD1 agrees at 8 bases. The CDR3 sequence is 14 residues long. With V trimmed by 7 bases and J by 5 bases, 8 bases remained unmatched.

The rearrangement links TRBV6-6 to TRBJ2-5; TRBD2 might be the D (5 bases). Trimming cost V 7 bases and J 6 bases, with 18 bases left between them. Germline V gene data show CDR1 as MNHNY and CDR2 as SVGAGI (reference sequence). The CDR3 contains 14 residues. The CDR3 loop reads CASTQMVGVKTQYF. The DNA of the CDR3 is TGTGCCAGCACCCAGATGGTGGGAGTAAAGACCCAGTACTTC.

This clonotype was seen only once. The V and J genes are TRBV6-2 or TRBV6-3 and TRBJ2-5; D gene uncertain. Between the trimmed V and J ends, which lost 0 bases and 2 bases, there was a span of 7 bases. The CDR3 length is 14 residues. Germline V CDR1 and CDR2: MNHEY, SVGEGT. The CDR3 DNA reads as TGTGCCAGCAGTTACTCGGCGAAGCAAGAGACCCAGTACTTC. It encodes CASSYSAKQETQYF.

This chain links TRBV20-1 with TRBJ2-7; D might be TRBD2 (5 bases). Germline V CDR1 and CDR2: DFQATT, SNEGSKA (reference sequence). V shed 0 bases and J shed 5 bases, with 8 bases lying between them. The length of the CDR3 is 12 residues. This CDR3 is CSARELAHEQYF. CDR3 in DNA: TGCAGTGCTAGAGAGCTAGCCCACGAGCAGTACTTC.

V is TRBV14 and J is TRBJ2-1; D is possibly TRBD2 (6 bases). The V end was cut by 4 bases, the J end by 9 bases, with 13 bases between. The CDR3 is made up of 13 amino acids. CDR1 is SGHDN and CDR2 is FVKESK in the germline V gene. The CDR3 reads CASSPGGAVEQFF. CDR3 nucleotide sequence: TGTGCCAGCAGCCCCGGCGGGGCGGTTGAGCAGTTCTTC. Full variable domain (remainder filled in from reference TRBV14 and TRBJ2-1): EAGVTQFPSHSVIEKGQTVTLRCDPISGHDNLYWYRRVMGKEIKFLLHFVKESKQDESGMPNNRFLAERTGGTYSTLKVQPAELEDSGVYFCASSPGGAVEQFFGPGTRLTVL.

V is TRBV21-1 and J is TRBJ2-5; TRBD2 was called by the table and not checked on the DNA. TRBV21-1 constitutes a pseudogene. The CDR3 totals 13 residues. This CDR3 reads CASSNREGETQYF. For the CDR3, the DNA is TGTGCCAGCAGCAACCGAGAGGGAGAGACCCAGTACTTC.

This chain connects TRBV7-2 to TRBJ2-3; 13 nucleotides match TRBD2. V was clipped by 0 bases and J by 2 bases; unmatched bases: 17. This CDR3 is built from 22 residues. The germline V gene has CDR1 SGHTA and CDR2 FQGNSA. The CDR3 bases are TGTGCCAGCAGCTTAGCGTGGGGGACTAGCGGGGAGTATACAAAACACACAGATACGCAGTATTTT. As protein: CASSLAWGTSGEYTKHTDTQYF.

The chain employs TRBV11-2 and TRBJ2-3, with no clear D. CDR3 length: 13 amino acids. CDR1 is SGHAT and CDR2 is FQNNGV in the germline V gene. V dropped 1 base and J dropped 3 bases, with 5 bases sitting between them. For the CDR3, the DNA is TGTGCCAGCAGCTTAGCAGTTACAGATACGCAGTATTTT. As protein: CASSLAVTDTQYF.

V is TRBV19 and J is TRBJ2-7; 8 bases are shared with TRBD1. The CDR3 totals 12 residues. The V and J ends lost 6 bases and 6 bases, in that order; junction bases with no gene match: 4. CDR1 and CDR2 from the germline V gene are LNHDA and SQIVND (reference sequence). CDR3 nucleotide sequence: TGTGCCAGTAGATCCGACAGGGGCGAGCAGTACTTC. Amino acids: CASRSDRGEQYF.

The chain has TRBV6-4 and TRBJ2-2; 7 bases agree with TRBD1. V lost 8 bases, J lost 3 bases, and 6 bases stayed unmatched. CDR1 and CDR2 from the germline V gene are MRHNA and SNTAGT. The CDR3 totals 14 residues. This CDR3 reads CASSDRVHTGELFF. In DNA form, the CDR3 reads TGTGCCAGCTCCGACAGGGTCCACACCGGGGAGCTGTTTTTT.

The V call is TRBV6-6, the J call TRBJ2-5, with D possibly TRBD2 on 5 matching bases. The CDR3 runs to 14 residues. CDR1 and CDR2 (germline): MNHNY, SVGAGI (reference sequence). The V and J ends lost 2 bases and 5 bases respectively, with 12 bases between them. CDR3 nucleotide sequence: TGTGCCAGCAGTTACCTCGGGGTTCGGGAGACCCAGTACTTC. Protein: CASSYLGVRETQYF.

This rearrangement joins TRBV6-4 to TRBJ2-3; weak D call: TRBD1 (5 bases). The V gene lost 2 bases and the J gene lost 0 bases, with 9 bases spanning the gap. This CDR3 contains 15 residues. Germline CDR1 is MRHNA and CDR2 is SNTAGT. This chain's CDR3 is CASSDGSGSTDTQYF. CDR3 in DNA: TGTGCCAGCAGTGACGGTTCAGGGAGCACAGATACGCAGTATTTT.

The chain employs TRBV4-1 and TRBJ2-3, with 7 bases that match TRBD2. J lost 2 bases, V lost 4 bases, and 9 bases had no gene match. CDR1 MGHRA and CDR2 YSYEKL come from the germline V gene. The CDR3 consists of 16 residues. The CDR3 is CASSPLASGYTDTQYF. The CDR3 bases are TGCGCCAGCAGCCCACTGGCTAGCGGTTACACAGATACGCAGTATTTT.

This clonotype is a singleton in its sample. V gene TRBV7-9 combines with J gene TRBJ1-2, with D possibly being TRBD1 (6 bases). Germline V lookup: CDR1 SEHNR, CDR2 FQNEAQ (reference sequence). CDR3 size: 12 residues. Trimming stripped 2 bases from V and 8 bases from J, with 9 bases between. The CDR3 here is CASSLRGEGYTF. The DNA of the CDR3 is TGTGCCAGCAGCTTAAGGGGGGAAGGCTACACCTTC.

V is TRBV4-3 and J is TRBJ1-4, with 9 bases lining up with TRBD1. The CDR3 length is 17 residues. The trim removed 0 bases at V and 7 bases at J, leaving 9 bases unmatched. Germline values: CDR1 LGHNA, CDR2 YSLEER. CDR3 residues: CASSQEGPGQGSEKLFF. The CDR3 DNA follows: TGCGCCAGCAGCCAAGAGGGACCGGGACAGGGAAGTGAAAAACTGTTTTTT.

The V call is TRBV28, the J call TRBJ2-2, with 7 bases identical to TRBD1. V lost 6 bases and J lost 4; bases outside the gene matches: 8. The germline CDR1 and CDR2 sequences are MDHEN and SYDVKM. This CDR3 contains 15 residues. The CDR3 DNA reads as TGTGCCAGCAGCCCGGCTCAGGGGGTCACCGGGGAGCTGTTTTTT. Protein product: CASSPAQGVTGELFF.

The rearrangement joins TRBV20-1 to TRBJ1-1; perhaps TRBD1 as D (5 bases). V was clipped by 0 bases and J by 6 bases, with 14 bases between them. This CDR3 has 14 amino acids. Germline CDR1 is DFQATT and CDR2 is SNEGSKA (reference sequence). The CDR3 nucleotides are TGCAGTGCTAGAGACTCCACAGGTGCCCCTGAAGCTTTCTTT. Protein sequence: CSARDSTGAPEAFF.

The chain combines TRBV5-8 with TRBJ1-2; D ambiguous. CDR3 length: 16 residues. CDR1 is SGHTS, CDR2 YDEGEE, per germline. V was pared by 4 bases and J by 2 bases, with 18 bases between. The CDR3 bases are TGTGCCAGCAGCCTCCGGGCCGCGGTGGGGAACTATGGCTACACCTTC. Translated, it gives CASSLRAAVGNYGYTF.

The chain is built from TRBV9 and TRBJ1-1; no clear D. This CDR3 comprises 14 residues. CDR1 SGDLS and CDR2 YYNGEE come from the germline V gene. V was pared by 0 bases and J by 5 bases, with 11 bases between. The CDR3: CASSVGGRRTEAFF. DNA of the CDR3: TGTGCCAGCAGCGTAGGAGGGCGGAGGACTGAAGCTTTCTTT.

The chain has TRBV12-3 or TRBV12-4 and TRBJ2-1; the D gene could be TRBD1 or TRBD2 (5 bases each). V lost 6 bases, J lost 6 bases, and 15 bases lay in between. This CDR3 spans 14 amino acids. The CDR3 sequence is CASRDGTQLNEQFF. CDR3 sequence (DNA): TGTGCCAGCAGAGACGGGACCCAGCTCAATGAGCAGTTCTTC.

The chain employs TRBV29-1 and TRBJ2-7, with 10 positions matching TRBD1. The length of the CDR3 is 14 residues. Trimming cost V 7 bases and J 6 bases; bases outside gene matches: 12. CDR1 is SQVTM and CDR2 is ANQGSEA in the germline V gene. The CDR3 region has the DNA TGCAGCGGAAAGACAGGGGGCTCTCTGGGCGAGCAGTACTTC. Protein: CSGKTGGSLGEQYF.

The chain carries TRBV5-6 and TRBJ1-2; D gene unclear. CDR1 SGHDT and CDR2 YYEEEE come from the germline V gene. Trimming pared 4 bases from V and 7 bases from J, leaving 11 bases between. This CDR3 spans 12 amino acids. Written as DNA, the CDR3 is TGTGCCAGCAGCCCGGGAGGATTTGGCTACACCTTC. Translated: CASSPGGFGYTF.

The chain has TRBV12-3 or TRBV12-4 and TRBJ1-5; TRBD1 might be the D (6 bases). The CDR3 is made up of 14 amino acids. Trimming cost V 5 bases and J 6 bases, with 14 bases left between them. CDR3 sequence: CASSPRQEGQPQHF. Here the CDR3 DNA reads TGTGCCAGCAGTCCCCGACAGGAAGGTCAGCCCCAGCATTTT.

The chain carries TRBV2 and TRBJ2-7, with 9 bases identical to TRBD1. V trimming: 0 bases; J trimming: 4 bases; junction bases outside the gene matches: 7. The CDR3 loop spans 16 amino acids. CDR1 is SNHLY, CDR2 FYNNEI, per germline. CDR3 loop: CASSEAEGQGSYEQYF. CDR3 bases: TGTGCCAGCAGTGAAGCGGAGGGACAGGGAAGTTACGAGCAGTACTTC.

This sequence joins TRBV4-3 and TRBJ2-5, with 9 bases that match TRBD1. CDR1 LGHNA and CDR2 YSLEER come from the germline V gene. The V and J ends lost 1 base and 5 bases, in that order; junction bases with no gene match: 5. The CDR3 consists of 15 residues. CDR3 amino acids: CASSQGTGALETQYF. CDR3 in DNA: TGCGCCAGCAGCCAAGGGACAGGGGCGCTGGAGACCCAGTACTTC.

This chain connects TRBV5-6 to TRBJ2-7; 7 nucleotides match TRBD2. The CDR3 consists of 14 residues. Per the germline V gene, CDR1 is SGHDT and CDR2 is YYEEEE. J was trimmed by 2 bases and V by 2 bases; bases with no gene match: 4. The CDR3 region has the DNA TGTGCCAGCAGCTTTCGCGGGAGAACCTACGAGCAGTACTTC. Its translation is CASSFRGRTYEQYF.

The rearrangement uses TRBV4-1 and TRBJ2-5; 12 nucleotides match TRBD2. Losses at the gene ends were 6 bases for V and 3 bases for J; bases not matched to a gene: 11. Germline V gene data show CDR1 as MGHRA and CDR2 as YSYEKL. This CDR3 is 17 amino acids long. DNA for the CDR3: TGCGCCAGCAGTCCTATCGGGACTAGCGGGCCCGAAGAGACCCAGTACTTC. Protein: CASSPIGTSGPEETQYF.